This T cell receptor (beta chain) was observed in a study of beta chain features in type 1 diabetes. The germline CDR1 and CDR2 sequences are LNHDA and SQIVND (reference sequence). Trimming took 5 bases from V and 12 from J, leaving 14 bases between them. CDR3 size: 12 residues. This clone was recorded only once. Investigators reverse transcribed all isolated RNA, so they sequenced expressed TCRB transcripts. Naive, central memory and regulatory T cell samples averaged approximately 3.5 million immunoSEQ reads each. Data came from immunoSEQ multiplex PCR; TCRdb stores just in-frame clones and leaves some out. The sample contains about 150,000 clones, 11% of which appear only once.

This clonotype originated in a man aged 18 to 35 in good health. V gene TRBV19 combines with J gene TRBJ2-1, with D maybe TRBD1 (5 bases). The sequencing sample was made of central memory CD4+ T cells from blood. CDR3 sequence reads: CASSGQRGRQFF. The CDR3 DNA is TGTGCCAGTAGTGGGCAAAGGGGCAGGCAGTTCTTC.